A single sample is the source of the 3 T cell receptor beta chains below, sequenced in a study of cytotoxic CD8 clonotypes in ibrutinib-treated CLL. Sequencing was performed with immunoSEQ multiplex PCR; in TCRdb, only in-frame clones are kept and a portion is missing. The sample lists about 160,000 clones; roughly 80% were seen once. The specimen comprised PBMCs, sampled after 24 months of ibrutinib treatment. These receptors came from a human donor with chronic lymphocytic leukemia.

This clone was seen more than once but under ten times. The chain links TRBV5-4 to TRBJ1-4, with a tentative D call TRBD1 (5 bases). This CDR3 contains 13 residues. Trimming pared 2 bases from V and 8 bases from J, leaving 10 bases between. Germline V lookup: CDR1 SGHNT, CDR2 YYREEE (reference sequence). CDR3 region: CASSFGGWEKLFF. DNA for the CDR3: TGTGCCAGCAGCTTCGGGGGTTGGGAAAAACTGTTTTTT.

The CDR3 nucleotides read TGTGCCAGCAGCGTTGGGACTAGCGGGGGGGCCAAGGATACGCAGTATTTT. Translated: CASSVGTSGGAKDTQYF. The rearrangement joins TRBV9 to TRBJ2-3; 16 bases fit TRBD2. With 2 bases clipped from V and 6 bases from J, the junction kept 6 bases outside the gene matches. CDR1 is SGDLS and CDR2 is YYNGEE in the germline V gene. The CDR3 sequence is 17 residues long.

The chain uses TRBV6-5 and TRBJ2-2; D might be TRBD1 (6 bases). CDR3 size: 14 residues. Trimming shortened V by 5 bases and J by 3 bases, and 10 bases separated the two germline ends. Germline assignment: CDR1 MNHEY and CDR2 SVGAGI. This chain's CDR3 is CASSPGTYTGELFF. Here the CDR3 DNA reads TGTGCCAGCAGTCCAGGGACATACACCGGGGAGCTGTTTTTT.